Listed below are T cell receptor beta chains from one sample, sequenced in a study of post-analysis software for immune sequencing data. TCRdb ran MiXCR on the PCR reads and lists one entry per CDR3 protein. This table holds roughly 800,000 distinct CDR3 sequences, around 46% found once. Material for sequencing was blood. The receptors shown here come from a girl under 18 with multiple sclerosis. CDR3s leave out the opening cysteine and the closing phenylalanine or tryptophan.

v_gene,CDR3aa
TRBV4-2,ASSQVGVNEQF
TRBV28,ASSLTGFYGYT
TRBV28,ASSPGTVLNYGYT
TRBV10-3,AISESHREYETQY
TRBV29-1,SVVGSYNEQF
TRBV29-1,SVAREQF
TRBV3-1,ASSQVGRHT
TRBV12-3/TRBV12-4,ASSFRRTGRNTEAF
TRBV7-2,ASSLSLSSYNEQF
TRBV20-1,SAGWRGPLAKNIQY
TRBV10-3,AISGEVGDRVVYEQY
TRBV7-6,ASSLSFEGTQY
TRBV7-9,ASSLNLGGPTDTQY
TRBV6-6,ASSRGQDNEKLF
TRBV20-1,SAEPRYGEQF
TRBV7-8,ASSTRDRARGFNQPQH
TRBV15,ATSRDRQAGQY
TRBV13,ASSHRDAKPGEQY
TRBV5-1,ASSTGRGNPSTDTQY
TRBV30,AWSVNTQGTQY
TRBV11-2,ASSLFGPDYGYT
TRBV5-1,ASSFTSSRLVNEQF
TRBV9,ASSSPPGEQY
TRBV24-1,ATSDFRGNGYT
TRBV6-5,ASSRVGSTEAF
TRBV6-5,ASSYSRDSTYEQY
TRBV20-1,SAAPGTGATDTQY
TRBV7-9,ASRVSPGDTDEQF
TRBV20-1,SARDLSGPLSYEQY
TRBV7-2,AGSLDTGVNEQF
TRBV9,ASSGTGTEPTGYT
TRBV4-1,ASFGTGQGAQTYGYT
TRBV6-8,ASTDRGLTKNIQY
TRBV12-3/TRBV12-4,ASSFVATDAQY
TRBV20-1,SAGTSGRVEQF
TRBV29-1,SAQTGGSYEQY
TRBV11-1,ASSWGQTNTGELF
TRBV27,ASSPSAGYSSYEQY
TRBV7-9,ASSPSMMSYEQY
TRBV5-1,ASSLTLGTSGSRSYNEQF